This T cell receptor (beta chain) emerged from a study of Ad26.COV2.S vaccination and SARS-CoV-2 variants. Study observations and caveats: Measurements of TCR breadth and depth may have given underestimates of the total T cell responses.

Of note for this clone: Its cognate antigen is unknown.

Assay: immunoSEQ multiplex PCR; the TCRdb copy retains only in-frame clones and omits some. The sample consists of a few hundred thousand clones, about four fifths of them appearing once. Treatment in this sample: about 20 received Ad26.COV2.S at low or high dose, single or two shots; 5 received placebo; per-sample allocation not given. Samples analyzed were those drawn on day 63 after the first vaccine or placebo injection. CDR3 length: 15 amino acids. Trimming cost V 2 bases and J 7 bases, with 15 bases left between them. Germline-derived CDR1 and CDR2 are MNHEY and SVGEGT. The source material was peripheral blood, sampled in a trial of Ad26.COV2.S vaccine versus placebo. The chain uses TRBV6-2 or TRBV6-3 and TRBJ1-5; possibly TRBD1 for D (6 bases). This receptor was identified in a person aged 18-60 years who received the Ad26.COV2.S COVID-19 vaccine or a placebo. The CDR3: CASSYGGAVGQPQHF. The CDR3 nucleotides are TGTGCCAGCAGTTACGGGGGGGCGGTGGGCCAGCCCCAGCATTTT.